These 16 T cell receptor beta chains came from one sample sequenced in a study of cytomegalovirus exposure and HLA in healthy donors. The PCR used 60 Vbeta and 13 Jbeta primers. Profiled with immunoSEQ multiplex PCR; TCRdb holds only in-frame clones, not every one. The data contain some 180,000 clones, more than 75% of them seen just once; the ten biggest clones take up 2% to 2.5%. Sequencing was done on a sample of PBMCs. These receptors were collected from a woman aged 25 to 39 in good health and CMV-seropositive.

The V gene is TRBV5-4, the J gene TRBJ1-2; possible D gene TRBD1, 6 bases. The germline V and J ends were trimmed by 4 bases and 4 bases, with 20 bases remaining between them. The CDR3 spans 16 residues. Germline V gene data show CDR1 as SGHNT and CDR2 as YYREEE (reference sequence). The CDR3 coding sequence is TGTGCCAGCAGCCCTTTCATCGCAGGGGACCTCTATGGCTACACCTTC. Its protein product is CASSPFIAGDLYGYTF.

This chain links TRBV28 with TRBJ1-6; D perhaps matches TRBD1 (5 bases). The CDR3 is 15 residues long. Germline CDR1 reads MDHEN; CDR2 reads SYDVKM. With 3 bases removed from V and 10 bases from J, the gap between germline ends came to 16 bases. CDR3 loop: CASSFIPGGDSPLHF. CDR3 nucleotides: TGTGCCAGCAGTTTTATTCCGGGGGGAGACTCACCCCTCCACTTT.

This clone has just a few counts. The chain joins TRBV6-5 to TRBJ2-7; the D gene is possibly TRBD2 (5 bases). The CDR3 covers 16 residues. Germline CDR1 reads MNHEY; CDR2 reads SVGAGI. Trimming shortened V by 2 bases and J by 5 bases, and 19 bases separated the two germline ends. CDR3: CASSYVPGRVIHEQYF. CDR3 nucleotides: TGTGCCAGCAGTTACGTGCCCGGGCGGGTAATCCACGAGCAGTACTTC.

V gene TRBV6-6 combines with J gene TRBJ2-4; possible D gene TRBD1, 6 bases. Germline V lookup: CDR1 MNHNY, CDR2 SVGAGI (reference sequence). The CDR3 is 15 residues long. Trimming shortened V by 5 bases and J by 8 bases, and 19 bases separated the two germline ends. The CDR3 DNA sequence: TGTGCCAGCAGTAGAACAGGGTCAGATGTCCACATTCAGTACTTC. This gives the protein CASSRTGSDVHIQYF.

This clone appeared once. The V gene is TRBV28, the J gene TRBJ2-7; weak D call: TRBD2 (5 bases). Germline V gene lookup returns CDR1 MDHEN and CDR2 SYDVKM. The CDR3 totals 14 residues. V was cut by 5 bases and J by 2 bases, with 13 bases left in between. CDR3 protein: CASSSPGKTYEQYF. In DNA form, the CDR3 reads TGTGCCAGCAGTAGCCCGGGGAAGACCTACGAGCAGTACTTC. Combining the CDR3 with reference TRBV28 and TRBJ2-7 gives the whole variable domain DVKVTQSSRYLVKRTGEKVFLECVQDMDHENMFWYRQDPGLGLRLIYFSYDVKMKEKGDIPEGYSVSREKKERFSLILESASTNQTSMYLCASSSPGKTYEQYFGPGTRLTVT.

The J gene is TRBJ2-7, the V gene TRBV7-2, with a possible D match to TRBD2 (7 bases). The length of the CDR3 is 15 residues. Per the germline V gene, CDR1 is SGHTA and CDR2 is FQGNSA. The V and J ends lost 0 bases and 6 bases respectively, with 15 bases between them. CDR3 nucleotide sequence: TGTGCCAGCAGCTTAGCGGGGCGGGGGCTGGGCGAGCAGTACTTC. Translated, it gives CASSLAGRGLGEQYF.

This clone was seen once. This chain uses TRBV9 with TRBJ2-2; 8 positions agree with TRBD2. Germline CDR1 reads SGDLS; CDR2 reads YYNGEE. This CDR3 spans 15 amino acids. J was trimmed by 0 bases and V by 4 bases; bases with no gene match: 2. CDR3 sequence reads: CASSLAGSNTGELFF. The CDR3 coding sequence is TGTGCCAGCAGCTTAGCGGGGTCGAACACCGGGGAGCTGTTTTTT.

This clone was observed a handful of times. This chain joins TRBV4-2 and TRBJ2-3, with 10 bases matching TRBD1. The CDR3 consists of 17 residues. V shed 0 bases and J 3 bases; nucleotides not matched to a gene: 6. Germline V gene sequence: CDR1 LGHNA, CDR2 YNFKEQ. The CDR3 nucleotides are TGTGCCAGCAGCCAAGAAGGGACAGGGGCTGGAACAGATACGCAGTATTTT. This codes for CASSQEGTGAGTDTQYF.

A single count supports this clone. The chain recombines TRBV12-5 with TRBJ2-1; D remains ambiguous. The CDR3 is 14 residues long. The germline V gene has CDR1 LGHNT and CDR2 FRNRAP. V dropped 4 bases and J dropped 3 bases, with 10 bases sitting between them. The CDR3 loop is CASGSARSYNEQFF. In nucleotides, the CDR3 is TGTGCTAGTGGTTCCGCTAGGAGCTACAATGAGCAGTTCTTC.

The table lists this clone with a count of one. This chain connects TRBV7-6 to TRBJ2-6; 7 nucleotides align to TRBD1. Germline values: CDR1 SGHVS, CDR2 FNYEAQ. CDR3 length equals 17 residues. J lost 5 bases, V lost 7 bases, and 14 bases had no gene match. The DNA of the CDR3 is TGTGCCAGCAACCAACCTGGGACAGCGAAGCGGGCCAACGTCCTGACTTTC. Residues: CASNQPGTAKRANVLTF.

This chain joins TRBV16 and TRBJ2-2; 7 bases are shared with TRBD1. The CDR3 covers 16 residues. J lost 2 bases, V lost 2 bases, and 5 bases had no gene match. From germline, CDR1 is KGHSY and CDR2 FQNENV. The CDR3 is CASSQTGTVNTGELFF. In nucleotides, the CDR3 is TGTGCCAGCAGCCAAACGGGGACAGTCAACACCGGGGAGCTGTTTTTT.

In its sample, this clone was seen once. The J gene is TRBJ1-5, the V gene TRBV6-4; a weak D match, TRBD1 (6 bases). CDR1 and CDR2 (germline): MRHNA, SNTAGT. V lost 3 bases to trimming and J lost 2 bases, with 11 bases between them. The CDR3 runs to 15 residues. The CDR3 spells CASSESQGGNQPQHF. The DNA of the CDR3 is TGTGCCAGCAGTGAATCACAGGGTGGCAATCAGCCCCAGCATTTT.

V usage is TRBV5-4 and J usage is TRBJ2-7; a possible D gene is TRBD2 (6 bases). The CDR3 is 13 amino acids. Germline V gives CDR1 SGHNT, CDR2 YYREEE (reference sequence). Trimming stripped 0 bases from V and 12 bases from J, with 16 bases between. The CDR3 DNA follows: TGTGCCAGCAGCTTGGGGTTAATGGGAGGTCGGTACTTC. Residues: CASSLGLMGGRYF. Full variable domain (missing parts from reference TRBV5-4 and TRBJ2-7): ETGVTQSPTHLIKTRGQQVTLRCSSQSGHNTVSWYQQALGQGPQFIFQYYREEENGRGNFPPRFSGLQFPNYSSELNVNALELDDSALYLCASSLGLMGGRYFGPGTRLTVT.

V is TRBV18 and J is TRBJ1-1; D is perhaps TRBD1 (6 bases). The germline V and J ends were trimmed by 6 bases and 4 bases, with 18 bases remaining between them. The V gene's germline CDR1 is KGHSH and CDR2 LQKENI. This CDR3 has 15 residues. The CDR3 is CASSQGIGISTEAFF. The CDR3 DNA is TGTGCCAGCTCCCAGGGGATAGGGATCAGCACTGAAGCTTTCTTT. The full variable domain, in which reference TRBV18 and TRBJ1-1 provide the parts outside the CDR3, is NAGVMQNPRHLVRRRGQEARLRCSPMKGHSHVYWYRQLPEEGLKFMVYLQKENIIDESGMPKERFSAEFPKEGPSILRIQQVVRGDSAAYFCASSQGIGISTEAFFGQGTRLTVV.

The CDR3 DNA is TGTGCCAGCAGTTTACGGGGGTATAGGCCCGCCTACTATGGCTACACCTTC. It codes for CASSLRGYRPAYYGYTF. The gene calls are TRBV28 and TRBJ1-2; maybe TRBD1 (5 bases). Germline V gives CDR1 MDHEN, CDR2 SYDVKM. There are 17 residues in the CDR3. Trimming shortened V by 2 bases and J by 3 bases, and 19 bases separated the two germline ends.

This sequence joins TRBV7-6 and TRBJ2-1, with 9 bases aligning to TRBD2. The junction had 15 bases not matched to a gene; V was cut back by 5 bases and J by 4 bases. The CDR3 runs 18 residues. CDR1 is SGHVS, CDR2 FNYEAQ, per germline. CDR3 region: CASSTPGSGGLLYNEQFF. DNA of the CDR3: TGTGCCAGCAGCACCCCCGGTAGCGGGGGCCTTTTGTACAATGAGCAGTTCTTC.